One and the same sample provided the 15 T cell receptor beta chains below, sequenced in a study of cytomegalovirus exposure and HLA in healthy donors. In the PCR, 60 Vbeta and 13 Jbeta primers were used. Assay: immunoSEQ multiplex PCR; the TCRdb copy retains only in-frame clones and omits some. The data hold hundreds of thousands of clones, with around 80% observed a single time. Sequencing was done on a sample of PBMCs. The source of these receptors is a boy between 2 and 10 years old in good health and CMV-seronegative.

V usage is TRBV28 and J usage is TRBJ1-2; TRBD1 aligns across 8 bases. The V segment lost 3 bases and the J segment 6 bases; nucleotides outside the gene matches: 12. Germline CDR1 MDHEN, CDR2 SYDVKM. The CDR3 has 16 residues. The CDR3 DNA is TGTGCCAGCAGTTTTTACCGACAGGGGAGCGTACATGGCTACACCTTC. Its protein is CASSFYRQGSVHGYTF.

This clone was detected only a few times. The chain carries TRBV21-1 and TRBJ2-1; the table's D call, TRBD1, was not checked against the DNA. TRBV21-1 has pseudogene status. CDR3 length: 16 amino acids. The CDR3 coding sequence is TGTGCCAGCAGCAAAGAAGAAGGGGGCCCGTACAATGAGCAGTTCTTC. Translation gives CASSKEEGGPYNEQFF.

CDR3 in amino acids: CASSAGLAPHEQYF. The DNA of the CDR3 is TGCGCCAGCAGTGCGGGACTAGCGCCCCACGAGCAGTACTTC. The chain has TRBV10-2 and TRBJ2-7; 10 nucleotides line up with TRBD2. CDR1 and CDR2 from the germline V gene are WSHSY and SAAADI. The length of the CDR3 is 14 residues. The junction had 5 bases not matched to a gene; V was cut back by 4 bases and J by 5 bases.

The rearrangement links TRBV19 to TRBJ2-7; D possibly corresponds to TRBD2 (6 bases). CDR1 LNHDA and CDR2 SQIVND come from the germline V gene (reference sequence). The CDR3 covers 14 residues. V was shortened by 5 bases and J by 3 bases, with 14 bases between the two germline ends. The CDR3 sequence is CASSVTSNHYEQYF. CDR3 in DNA: TGTGCCAGTAGTGTCACTAGCAATCACTACGAGCAGTACTTC.

The J gene is TRBJ1-5, the V gene TRBV6-1; D is undetermined. Trimming removed 0 bases at V and 4 bases at J, with 13 bases between. The CDR3 is 16 residues long. CDR1 and CDR2 (germline): MNHNS, SASEGT. The CDR3 is CASSEAFQSFNQPQHF. The CDR3 DNA reads TGTGCCAGCAGTGAAGCCTTTCAGTCTTTTAATCAGCCCCAGCATTTT.

The chain employs TRBV7-9 and TRBJ1-1; possible D gene TRBD1, 6 bases. This CDR3 region has 18 residues. CDR1 and CDR2 from the germline V gene are SEHNR and FQNEAQ (reference sequence). Trimming cost V 2 bases and J 4 bases, with 23 bases left between them. CDR3 sequence (DNA): TGTGCCAGCAGCTTAAAAGGTTGGAGAAATGTAGGGGGCACTGAAGCTTTCTTT. Protein: CASSLKGWRNVGGTEAFF. The full variable domain, its missing parts supplied by reference TRBV7-9 and TRBJ1-1, is DTGVSQNPRHKITKRGQNVTFRCDPISEHNRLYWYRQTLGQGPEFLTYFQNEAQLEKSRLLSDRFSAERPKGSFSTLEIQRTEQGDSAMYLCASSLKGWRNVGGTEAFFGQGTRLTVV.

This chain links TRBV27 with TRBJ2-7, with D perhaps matching TRBD1 (5 bases). Germline V gene lookup returns CDR1 MNHEY and CDR2 SMNVEV (reference sequence). V was clipped by 4 bases and J by 0 bases, with 10 bases between them. The CDR3 extends over 14 amino acids. The DNA for the CDR3 is TGTGCCAGCAGTTATGCGGACAACTCCTACGAGCAGTACTTC. It encodes CASSYADNSYEQYF.

The chain uses TRBV28 and TRBJ2-5; maybe TRBD2 (6 bases). V shed 6 bases and J shed 3 bases, with 17 bases lying between them. Germline loops: CDR1 MDHEN, CDR2 SYDVKM. The CDR3 covers 15 residues. CDR3 bases: TGTGCCAGCAGCCCGCCGGGACTGGCTAAAGAGACCCAGTACTTC. It yields the protein CASSPPGLAKETQYF.

The chain is built from TRBV7-9 and TRBJ1-2; possibly TRBD1 for D (6 bases). The germline V gene encodes CDR1 SEHNR and CDR2 FQNEAQ (reference sequence). V gave up 4 bases and J gave up 4 bases, with 19 bases separating them. The CDR3 extends over 16 amino acids. Here the CDR3 reads CASSYAAGGGRYGYTF. DNA of the CDR3: TGTGCCAGCAGCTATGCCGCCGGGGGGGGGCGCTATGGCTACACCTTC.

The sample holds a few counts of this clone. The chain has TRBV2 and TRBJ1-2; no clear D gene. The ends were cut back, 6 bases at V and 4 bases at J, with 24 bases in the middle. The CDR3 covers 17 residues. The V gene's germline CDR1 is SNHLY and CDR2 FYNNEI. The chain's CDR3 is CASSAPVGSGSRYGYTF. DNA of the CDR3: TGTGCCAGCAGCGCCCCCGTGGGTTCGGGTTCTCGCTATGGCTACACCTTC.

This clone was detected only a few times. CDR3 in amino acids: CASSHLGGTEAFF. In DNA, the CDR3 is TGCGCCAGCAGCCACCTGGGGGGCACTGAAGCTTTCTTT. This rearrangement joins TRBV4-1 to TRBJ1-1, with D tentatively TRBD1 (5 bases). The CDR3 runs 13 residues. The V and J ends lost 3 bases and 4 bases respectively, with 9 bases between them. The germline CDR1 and CDR2 sequences are MGHRA and YSYEKL.

The genes are TRBV6-6 and TRBJ2-7; 11 positions agree with TRBD2. Germline V gene sequence: CDR1 MNHNY, CDR2 SVGAGI (reference sequence). After removal of 0 bases from V and 5 bases from J, the junction contained 3 bases not matched to a gene. The length of the CDR3 is 15 residues. As DNA, the CDR3 is TGTGCCAGCAGTTACTCTAGCGGGAGGGGGGACGAGCAGTACTTC. This gives the protein CASSYSSGRGDEQYF.

The chain has TRBV4-1 and TRBJ1-4; D may be TRBD1 (5 bases). Germline V gene sequence: CDR1 MGHRA, CDR2 YSYEKL. Trimming took 0 bases from V and 8 from J, leaving 19 bases between them. This CDR3 spans 17 amino acids. The CDR3 DNA is TGCGCCAGCAGCCAAGATCGTTATCGGGGGGAGGAGGAAAAACTGTTTTTT. This sequence encodes CASSQDRYRGEEEKLFF.

CDR3 nucleotides: TGTGCCAGCAGTCGCGACAGGATAAGCGAGCAGTACTTC. Amino acids: CASSRDRISEQYF. This chain links TRBV7-2 with TRBJ2-5; maybe TRBD1 (6 bases). TRBJ2-7 explains the end of the DNA better; the J call may be wrong. The CDR3 has 13 residues. CDR1 is SGHTA and CDR2 is FQGNSA in the germline V gene.

The genes are TRBV13 and TRBJ2-1; 9 bases map to TRBD2. The germline CDR1 and CDR2 sequences are PRHDT and FYEKMQ (reference sequence). This CDR3 has 20 residues. J was trimmed by 1 base and V by 4 bases; bases with no gene match: 17. This CDR3 reads CASSSNPTSGSSESYNEQFF. CDR3 bases: TGTGCCAGCAGCTCCAACCCCACTAGCGGGTCCAGTGAATCCTACAATGAGCAGTTCTTC.